This T cell receptor beta chain was sequenced in a study of cytomegalovirus exposure and HLA in healthy donors. Study conclusions and caveats: TCR clusters originating in the first cohort tended to co-occur in the roughly 120 validation repertoires, according to a later analysis.

The CDR3 spans 15 residues. The V and J ends lost 3 bases and 6 bases respectively, with 15 bases between them. The V gene's germline CDR1 is SNHLY and CDR2 FYNNEI. This clone was seen more than once but under ten times. Its antigen is not known. Clones were sequenced by immunoSEQ multiplex PCR, and TCRdb holds only the in-frame ones, with some missing. This repertoire shows under 250,000 clones, roughly 87% found once; its top ten account for about 12%. The clonotype originates from a man aged 18 to 29 in good health and CMV-seropositive. This chain links TRBV2 with TRBJ1-5; D is possibly TRBD1 (5 bases). What was sequenced was PBMCs. The CDR3 DNA follows: TGTGCCAGCAGTGAGGTCGGGGCCCGGCGTCAGCCCCAGCATTTT. This encodes CASSEVGARRQPQHF.